Each of the 8 T cell receptor beta chains below was sequenced from the same sample in a study of blood T cell repertoires in COVID-19. Profiled with immunoSEQ multiplex PCR; TCRdb holds only in-frame clones, not every one. The repertoire holds roughly 200,000 clones, roughly 79% seen once, with approximately 10% in the top ten. The sequencing sample was made of peripheral blood. The receptors derive from a woman aged 40 to 55 with COVID-19, enrolled during active disease.

The chain uses TRBV30 and TRBJ1-1, with TRBD1 as a possible D gene (6 bases). The V gene's germline CDR1 is GTSNPN and CDR2 SVGIG (reference sequence). V lost 0 bases and J 7 bases, leaving 15 bases between the germline ends. The CDR3 covers 14 residues. CDR3 DNA: TGTGCCTGGAGTGTGATGTTGTTGGACAGTGAAGCTTTCTTT. Amino acid sequence: CAWSVMLLDSEAFF.

The chain couples TRBV30 to TRBJ2-5; 7 nucleotides align to TRBD2. V was clipped by 2 bases and J by 12 bases; unmatched bases: 6. The germline V gene has CDR1 GTSNPN and CDR2 SVGIG (reference sequence). This CDR3 is 11 amino acids long. CDR3 DNA: TGTGCCTGGAGTAGCGTGGGGGGGAAGTACTTC. It is translated as CAWSSVGGKYF. Full variable domain (remainder filled in from reference TRBV30 and TRBJ2-5): SQTIHQWPATLVQPVGSPLSLECTVEGTSNPNLYWYRQAAGRGLQLLFYSVGIGQISSEVPQNLSASRPQDRQFILSSKKLLLSDSGFYLCAWSSVGGKYFGPGTRLLVL.

This chain joins TRBV25-1 and TRBJ1-1, with 10 nucleotides matching TRBD1. This CDR3 comprises 12 residues. Germline CDR1 reads MGHDK; CDR2 reads SYGVNS. J lost 8 bases, V lost 8 bases, and 5 bases had no gene match. The CDR3 here is CASRQGAREAFF. CDR3 in DNA: TGTGCCAGCCGACAGGGGGCCAGAGAAGCTTTCTTT.

This chain joins TRBV25-1 and TRBJ2-6; TRBD1 matches at 7 bases. The germline gives CDR1 MGHDK, CDR2 SYGVNS. CDR3 size: 16 residues. The J segment lost 0 bases and the V segment lost 4 bases, leaving 3 bases of the junction unmatched. The DNA of the CDR3 is TGTGCCAGCAGTGCGACAGGGTCCTCTGGGGCCAACGTCCTGACTTTC. It yields the protein CASSATGSSGANVLTF.

The rearrangement joins TRBV28 to TRBJ2-7, with unresolved D. CDR1 is MDHEN and CDR2 is SYDVKM in the germline V gene. The CDR3 extends over 15 amino acids. V lost 3 bases and J 0 bases, leaving 12 bases between the germline ends. The CDR3 coding sequence is TGTGCCAGCAGTTTCGGCGAGAGGAGCTCCTACGAGCAGTACTTC. Protein: CASSFGERSSYEQYF.

This clone was seen once. This sequence joins TRBV3-1 (or the pseudogene TRBV3-2) and TRBJ2-4, with D possibly TRBD2 on 5 matching bases. V was shortened by 1 base and J by 0 bases, with 16 bases between the two germline ends. The CDR3 is 18 residues long. Germline V CDR1 and CDR2: LGHDT, YNNKEL (reference sequence). CDR3 sequence reads: CASSQGRMTGLAKNIQYF. As DNA, the CDR3 is TGTGCCAGCAGCCAAGGTAGGATGACGGGATTAGCCAAAAACATTCAGTACTTC.

The J gene is TRBJ2-3, the V gene TRBV11-2; D gene uncertain. Germline V lookup: CDR1 SGHAT, CDR2 FQNNGV. This CDR3 has 18 amino acids. Deletions cut 0 bases from V and 2 bases from J, with 18 bases between. For the CDR3, the DNA is TGTGCCAGCAGCTTAGATCTTAACAGCATTATCGTCACAGATACGCAGTATTTT. Its protein product is CASSLDLNSIIVTDTQYF. Complete variable domain (other parts from reference TRBV11-2 and TRBJ2-3): EAGVAQSPRYKIIEKRQSVAFWCNPISGHATLYWYQQILGQGPKLLIQFQNNGVVDDSQLPKDRFSAERLKGVDSTLKIQPAKLEDSAVYLCASSLDLNSIIVTDTQYFGPGTRLTVL.

J is TRBJ2-5 and V is TRBV4-1; TRBD2 matches 7 bases. This CDR3 comprises 14 residues. CDR1 is MGHRA, CDR2 YSYEKL, per germline. The J segment lost 2 bases and the V segment lost 0 bases, leaving 0 bases of the junction unmatched. The CDR3 region is CASSQEGGQETQYF. The DNA for the CDR3 is TGCGCCAGCAGCCAAGAGGGGGGGCAAGAGACCCAGTACTTC.